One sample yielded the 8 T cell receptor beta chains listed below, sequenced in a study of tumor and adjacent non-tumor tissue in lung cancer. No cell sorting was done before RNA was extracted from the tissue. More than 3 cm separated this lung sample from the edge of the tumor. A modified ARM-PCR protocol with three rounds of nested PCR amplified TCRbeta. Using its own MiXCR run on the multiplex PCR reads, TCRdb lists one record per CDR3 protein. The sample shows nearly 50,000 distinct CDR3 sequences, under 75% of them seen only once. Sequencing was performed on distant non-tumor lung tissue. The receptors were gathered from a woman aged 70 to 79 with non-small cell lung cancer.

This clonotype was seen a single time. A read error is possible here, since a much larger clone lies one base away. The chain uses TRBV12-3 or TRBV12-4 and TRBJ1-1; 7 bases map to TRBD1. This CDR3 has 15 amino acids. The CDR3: CVSSLNPGQFTEAFF. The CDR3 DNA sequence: TGTGTCAGCAGTCTAAACCCGGGACAGTTCACTGAAGCTTTCTTT.

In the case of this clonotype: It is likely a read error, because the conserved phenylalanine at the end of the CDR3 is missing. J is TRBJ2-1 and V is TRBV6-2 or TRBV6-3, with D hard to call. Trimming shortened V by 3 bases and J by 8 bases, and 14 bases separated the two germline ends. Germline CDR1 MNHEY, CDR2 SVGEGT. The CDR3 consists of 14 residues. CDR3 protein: CASSYNGGNDEQFI. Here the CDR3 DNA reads TGTGCCAGCAGTTATAATGGCGGCAACGATGAGCAGTTCATC.

CDR3 protein: CASSYSWHRGHEQYF. CDR3 sequence (DNA): TGTGCCAGCAGTTACTCCTGGCACCGGGGCCATGAGCAGTACTTC. The J gene is TRBJ2-7, the V gene TRBV6-5, with D possibly being TRBD1 or TRBD2 (5 bases each). The CDR3 is made up of 15 amino acids. Germline CDR1 and CDR2: MNHEY and SVGAGI. V lost 0 bases and J 7 bases, leaving 16 bases between the germline ends.

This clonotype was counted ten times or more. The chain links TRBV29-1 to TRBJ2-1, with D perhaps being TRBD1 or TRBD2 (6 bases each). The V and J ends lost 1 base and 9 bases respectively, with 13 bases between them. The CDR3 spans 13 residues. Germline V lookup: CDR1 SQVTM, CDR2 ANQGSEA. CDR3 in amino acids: CSVEVAGGGEQFF. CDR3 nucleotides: TGCAGCGTTGAAGTAGCCGGGGGCGGTGAGCAGTTCTTC.

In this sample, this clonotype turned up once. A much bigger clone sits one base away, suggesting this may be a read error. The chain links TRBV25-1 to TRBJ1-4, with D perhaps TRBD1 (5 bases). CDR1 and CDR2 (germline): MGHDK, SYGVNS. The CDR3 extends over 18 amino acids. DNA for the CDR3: TGTACCAGCAGCTCGCGCCGTGGGGCCTCGCCCAGTGGTGAAAAACTGTTTTTT. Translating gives CTSSSRRGASPSGEKLFF.

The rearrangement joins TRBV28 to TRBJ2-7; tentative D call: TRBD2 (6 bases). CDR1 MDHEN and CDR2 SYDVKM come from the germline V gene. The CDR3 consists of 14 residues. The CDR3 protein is CVRSLSTSTYEQYF. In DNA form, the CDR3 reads TGTGTCAGAAGTTTATCCACTAGCACCTACGAGCAGTACTTC.

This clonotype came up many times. CDR3 nucleotides: TGTGCCAGCAGTTTACGCAGGGGGCGAGTCAAGGGGGGCTTGGGTCGGAACATTCAGTACTTC. As protein: CASSLRRGRVKGGLGRNIQYF. V is TRBV12-3 or TRBV12-4 and J is TRBJ2-4, with 8 bases fitting TRBD1. The CDR3 has 21 amino acids. The ends lost 2 bases at V and 7 bases at J; junction bases unmatched: 25.

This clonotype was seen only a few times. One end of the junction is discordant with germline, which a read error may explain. This CDR3 reads CSTRFGDTQYF. In DNA form, the CDR3 reads TGCAGTACTAGGTTCGGGGATACGCAGTATTTT. The chain has TRBV20-1 and TRBJ2-3; D possibly corresponds to TRBD2 (5 bases). The CDR3 covers 11 residues. Germline-derived CDR1 and CDR2 are DFQATT and SNEGSKA (reference sequence).